The 23 T cell receptor beta chains below were found in one sample sequenced in a study of shared clonotypes between healthy human individuals. TCRdb's copy holds only in-frame clones and misses some; the assay was immunoSEQ multiplex PCR. This table has about 530,000 clones, 95% to 97% appearing once. The sequenced sample was naive CD4+ T cells sorted from blood. The subset is: CD45RA+ positively selected. The receptors shown here come from a woman aged 25-40 years in good health.

The genes are TRBV5-1 and TRBJ2-1; 10 nucleotides line up with TRBD2. The V gene end was trimmed by 4 bases and the J gene end by 4 bases; junction bases not matched to a gene: 5. Germline CDR1 reads SGHRS; CDR2 reads YFSETQ. The CDR3 totals 15 residues. CDR3 sequence (DNA): TGCGCCAGCAGCCCGGAACTAGCGGGATACAATGAGCAGTTCTTC. Translation gives CASSPELAGYNEQFF.

The chain combines TRBV7-9 with TRBJ2-2, with 11 nucleotides matching TRBD2. This CDR3 has 16 residues. V shed 2 bases, J shed 6 bases, and the junction held 5 bases outside the gene matches. CDR1 SEHNR and CDR2 FQNEAQ come from the germline V gene (reference sequence). CDR3 nucleotide sequence: TGTGCCAGCAGCTTACATATAGCGGGAGGGCCCGGGGAGCTGTTTTTT. Translating gives CASSLHIAGGPGELFF.

The rearrangement uses TRBV28 and TRBJ1-2; possibly TRBD1 for D (6 bases). Germline loops: CDR1 MDHEN, CDR2 SYDVKM. This CDR3 comprises 18 residues. V was cut by 5 bases and J by 4 bases, with 26 bases left in between. The chain's CDR3 is CASSTTIRIDRHFYGYTF. In DNA, the CDR3 is TGTGCCAGCAGTACAACTATACGAATCGACAGGCACTTCTATGGCTACACCTTC.

The J gene is TRBJ1-4, the V gene TRBV19, with D perhaps matching TRBD1 (5 bases). Trimming stripped 3 bases from V and 5 bases from J, with 13 bases between. The CDR3 sequence is 15 residues long. The germline V gene has CDR1 LNHDA and CDR2 SQIVND (reference sequence). The CDR3 coding sequence is TGTGCCAGTAGTATGAGTGGGGCCGACAATGAAAAACTGTTTTTT. It encodes CASSMSGADNEKLFF.

This chain links TRBV19 with TRBJ1-4; the D gene is possibly TRBD1 (5 bases). The V end was cut by 3 bases, the J end by 0 bases, with 8 bases between. CDR3 size: 15 residues. Germline values: CDR1 LNHDA, CDR2 SQIVND (reference sequence). The CDR3: CASSITGPTNEKLFF. In nucleotides, the CDR3 is TGTGCCAGTAGTATCACAGGACCAACTAATGAAAAACTGTTTTTT.

The table lists this clone with a few counts. CDR3 sequence: CAISEGAGDAYNEQFF. For the CDR3, the DNA is TGTGCCATCAGTGAGGGAGCGGGGGACGCCTACAATGAGCAGTTCTTC. This chain links TRBV10-3 with TRBJ2-1; 8 bases align to TRBD2. The CDR3 is made up of 16 amino acids. V lost 2 bases to trimming and J lost 2 bases; unmatched junction nucleotides: 5. Germline CDR1 is ENHRY and CDR2 is SYGVKD.

The chain is built from TRBV5-4 and TRBJ2-1, with 8 bases that match TRBD2. J lost 3 bases, V lost 3 bases, and 2 bases had no gene match. The CDR3 is 14 amino acids. CDR1 is SGHNT, CDR2 YYREEE, per germline (reference sequence). The CDR3 sequence is CASSSAGVYNEQFF. The CDR3 bases are TGTGCCAGCAGCTCAGCGGGAGTCTACAATGAGCAGTTCTTC.

Concerning this clone: The identical CDR3 is also encoded by other nucleotide sequences in the sample. The chain combines TRBV6-5 with TRBJ1-4; D ambiguous. The V end was cut by 0 bases, the J end by 2 bases, with 4 bases between. CDR1 and CDR2 from the germline V gene are MNHEY and SVGAGI. CDR3 length equals 14 residues. CDR3 protein: CASSYSGTNEKLFF. The CDR3 region has the DNA TGTGCCAGCAGTTACTCGGGGACTAATGAAAAACTGTTTTTT.

The chain couples TRBV7-2 to TRBJ1-4; TRBD1 matches at 9 bases. CDR1 is SGHTA and CDR2 is FQGNSA in the germline V gene. The V and J ends lost 4 bases and 9 bases, in that order; junction bases with no gene match: 6. This CDR3 has 14 amino acids. The CDR3 is CASSSGGTGKKLFF. CDR3 nucleotide sequence: TGTGCCAGCAGCTCCGGGGGGACAGGGAAAAAACTGTTTTTT.

Turning to this clone: The sample holds other DNA sequences that translate to the same CDR3. This chain joins TRBV6-5 and TRBJ2-7; a weak D match, TRBD1 (6 bases). Germline V gene data show CDR1 as MNHEY and CDR2 as SVGAGI. CDR3 length: 15 residues. V dropped 6 bases and J dropped 3 bases, with 18 bases sitting between them. For the CDR3, the DNA is TGTGCCAGCAGAGCAACAGGGTCAAGCGGCTACGAGCAGTACTTC. Protein sequence: CASRATGSSGYEQYF.

The rearrangement joins TRBV19 to TRBJ1-5; D possibly corresponds to TRBD1 (6 bases). This CDR3 is 16 amino acids long. Germline V gene sequence: CDR1 LNHDA, CDR2 SQIVND (reference sequence). Trimming took 7 bases from V and 1 from J, leaving 17 bases between them. CDR3 amino acids: CASTRNRAGSNQPQHF. CDR3 DNA: TGTGCCAGTACAAGGAACAGGGCGGGCAGCAATCAGCCCCAGCATTTT.

The V call is TRBV6-1, the J call TRBJ2-3, with D unresolved. The germline V gene encodes CDR1 MNHNS and CDR2 SASEGT. The CDR3 runs to 13 residues. Between the trimmed V and J ends, which lost 10 bases and 1 base, there was a span of 12 bases. The CDR3 DNA follows: TGTGCCACCTCGAGAAGGGGCACAGATACGCAGTATTTT. Translating it yields CATSRRGTDTQYF.

The CDR3 DNA follows: TGTGCCAGCAGTGAGGCCGGGTTCGGCGAGCAGTACTTC. Its translation is CASSEAGFGEQYF. The chain employs TRBV2 and TRBJ2-7; D remains ambiguous. Germline V gives CDR1 SNHLY, CDR2 FYNNEI. This CDR3 comprises 13 residues. V dropped 3 bases and J dropped 6 bases, with 12 bases sitting between them.

The rearrangement uses TRBV7-2 and TRBJ1-4; D is ambiguous. The germline V gene has CDR1 SGHTA and CDR2 FQGNSA. This CDR3 has 14 amino acids. Between the trimmed V and J ends, which lost 3 bases and 8 bases, there was a span of 13 bases. Here the CDR3 reads CASSFQGIEEKLFF. Written as DNA, the CDR3 is TGTGCCAGCAGCTTTCAAGGGATAGAGGAAAAACTGTTTTTT. Combining the CDR3 with reference TRBV7-2 and TRBJ1-4 gives the whole variable domain GAGVSQSPSNKVTEKGKDVELRCDPISGHTALYWYRQSLGQGLEFLIYFQGNSAPDKSGLPSDRFSAERTGGSVSTLTIQRTQQEDSAVYLCASSFQGIEEKLFFGSGTQLSVL.

This rearrangement joins TRBV6-5 to TRBJ2-2, with D possibly TRBD1 on 5 matching bases. Germline V lookup: CDR1 MNHEY, CDR2 SVGAGI. With 2 bases removed from V and 4 bases from J, the gap between germline ends came to 14 bases. There are 16 residues in the CDR3. The CDR3 sequence: CASSYDQGIRTGELFF. CDR3 DNA: TGTGCCAGCAGTTACGACCAGGGTATACGCACCGGGGAGCTGTTTTTT.

This chain links TRBV7-2 with TRBJ2-5, with 12 bases lining up with TRBD2. V shed 4 bases and J 11 bases; nucleotides not matched to a gene: 14. The germline V gene encodes CDR1 SGHTA and CDR2 FQGNSA. This CDR3 contains 16 residues. Written as DNA, the CDR3 is TGTGCCAGCAGCTCCCTAAACGGACTAGCGGGGTTTAAGCAGTACTTC. Translating it yields CASSSLNGLAGFKQYF.

The CDR3 spells CSGVFRVSEAFF. The DNA of the CDR3 is TGCAGCGGGGTCTTTCGGGTTTCTGAAGCTTTCTTT. The V gene is TRBV29-1, the J gene TRBJ1-1; D is ambiguous. V was cut by 7 bases and J by 6 bases, with 15 bases left in between. This CDR3 has 12 amino acids. Germline V gene sequence: CDR1 SQVTM, CDR2 ANQGSEA.

The genes are TRBV11-2 and TRBJ1-2; D remains ambiguous. V gave up 0 bases and J gave up 8 bases, with 13 bases separating them. The germline gives CDR1 SGHAT, CDR2 FQNNGV. CDR3 length: 14 residues. The CDR3 sequence: CASSLDLWISGYTF. Written as DNA, the CDR3 is TGTGCCAGCAGCTTAGATCTATGGATCTCGGGCTACACCTTC.

V gene TRBV27 combines with J gene TRBJ1-2; D gene unclear. The ends were cut back, 6 bases at V and 8 bases at J, with 19 bases in the middle. The CDR3 consists of 14 residues. The germline V gene encodes CDR1 MNHEY and CDR2 SMNVEV (reference sequence). The CDR3 coding sequence is TGTGCCAGCAGGTCCCTGGAAACACGAGAGGGCTACACCTTC. This encodes CASRSLETREGYTF.

The chain joins TRBV19 to TRBJ2-5; TRBD2 might be the D (7 bases). V was pared by 6 bases and J by 11 bases, with 25 bases between. CDR3 length equals 15 residues. CDR1 and CDR2 from the germline V gene are LNHDA and SQIVND (reference sequence). CDR3 DNA sequence: TGTGCCAGTAGCGGTTCCGGGACGGGGGGCTTGGAGCAGTACTTC. Translation: CASSGSGTGGLEQYF. Full variable domain (remainder filled in from reference TRBV19 and TRBJ2-5): DGGITQSPKYLFRKEGQNVTLSCEQNLNHDAMYWYRQDPGQGLRLIYYSQIVNDFQKGDIAEGYSVSREKKESFPLTVTSAQKNPTAFYLCASSGSGTGGLEQYFGPGTRLLVL.

The chain has TRBV28 and TRBJ2-5; 7 bases agree with TRBD2. Germline assignment: CDR1 MDHEN and CDR2 SYDVKM. This CDR3 has 14 residues. V dropped 3 bases and J dropped 5; count of bases not matched to a gene: 6. For the CDR3, the DNA is TGTGCCAGCAGTTTGCGGGAGCTTCAGGAGACCCAGTACTTC. This sequence encodes CASSLRELQETQYF.

This CDR3 reads CASSQDRRDNQPQHF. The CDR3 nucleotides read TGTGCCAGCAGCCAAGATCGGCGGGACAATCAGCCCCAGCATTTT. The genes are TRBV4-2 and TRBJ1-5; no firm D call. The V and J ends lost 0 bases and 3 bases respectively, with 9 bases between them. This CDR3 region has 15 residues. The germline V gene has CDR1 LGHNA and CDR2 YNFKEQ.

The chain couples TRBV30 to TRBJ1-4, with 12 bases that match TRBD1. Germline V gene sequence: CDR1 GTSNPN, CDR2 SVGIG (reference sequence). Germline trimming cut 2 bases from V and 2 bases from J; bases unmatched to any gene: 3. There are 16 residues in the CDR3. The CDR3 sequence is CAWSPGTGGTNEKLFF. The DNA of the CDR3 is TGTGCCTGGAGTCCCGGGACAGGGGGCACTAATGAAAAACTGTTTTTT.